The rows below give T cell receptor beta chains drawn from one sample of a study of identifying expanded T cells in peripheral blood. Profiling relied on immunoSEQ multiplex PCR, and the TCRdb table lists in-frame clones only, not all of them. The sample lists about 86,000 clones, approximately 81% occurring once. The sample consisted of blood. The receptors come from a person aged 18-69 years in good health. Each CDR3 is given with its conserved first and last residue. A D gene is named only where the DNA matches it firmly. Clone size is shown for a subset of rows, as once, few, many or a class of expanded clone.

V gene: TRBV9
J gene: TRBJ1-2
clone size: NA
CDR3 length: 14
D gene: TRBD1
CDR3 DNA: TGTGCCAGCAGAAGGACAGGGGCTAACTATGGCTACACCTTC
CDR3 protein: CASRRTGANYGYTF

V gene: TRBV5-1
J gene: TRBJ2-7
clone size: NA
CDR3 length: 12
D gene: NA
CDR3 DNA: TGCGCCAGCAGCTTGGTGGGATCCGAGCAGTACTTC
CDR3 protein: CASSLVGSEQYF

V gene: TRBV7-2
J gene: TRBJ2-7
clone size: NA
CDR3 length: 15
D gene: NA
CDR3 DNA: TGTGCCAGCAGCTTTGTCGTCCAGGGACAAGGCGAGCAGTACTTC
CDR3 protein: CASSFVVQGQGEQYF

V gene: TRBV19
J gene: TRBJ2-3
clone size: once
CDR3 length: 16
D gene: NA
CDR3 DNA: TGTGCCAGTAGTATAGAATCGGGTCTCAGCACAGATACGCAGTATTTT
CDR3 protein: CASSIESGLSTDTQYF

V gene: TRBV29-1
J gene: TRBJ1-1
clone size: few
CDR3 length: 10
D gene: NA
CDR3 DNA: TGCAGCGGGGGCGACACTGAAGCTTTCTTT
CDR3 protein: CSGGDTEAFF

V gene: TRBV10-3
J gene: TRBJ1-2
clone size: NA
CDR3 length: 12
D gene: NA
CDR3 DNA: TGTGCCATCAGTCCCGCCGTAGGTGGCTACACCTTC
CDR3 protein: CAISPAVGGYTF

V gene: TRBV19
J gene: TRBJ2-2
clone size: NA
CDR3 length: 14
D gene: NA
CDR3 DNA: TGTGCCAGTAGTAGGTCCGAGAACACCGGGGAGCTGTTTTTT
CDR3 protein: CASSRSENTGELFF

V gene: TRBV14
J gene: TRBJ2-7
clone size: NA
CDR3 length: 11
D gene: NA
CDR3 DNA: TGTGCCAGCAGCCAACATAACGAGCAGTACTTC
CDR3 protein: CASSQHNEQYF

V gene: TRBV5-6
J gene: TRBJ1-4
clone size: NA
CDR3 length: 15
D gene: TRBD1
CDR3 DNA: TGTGCCAGCAGCGGGACAGGGGCAACTAATGAAAAACTGTTTTTT
CDR3 protein: CASSGTGATNEKLFF

V gene: TRBV19
J gene: TRBJ2-3
clone size: NA
CDR3 length: 14
D gene: NA
CDR3 DNA: TGTGCCAGTAGTTTTGGCACCTTCACAGATACGCAGTATTTT
CDR3 protein: CASSFGTFTDTQYF

V gene: TRBV2
J gene: TRBJ2-7
clone size: NA
CDR3 length: 15
D gene: NA
CDR3 DNA: TGTGCCAGCAGTAAAGAATACTTAATCTCCTACGAGCAGTACTTC
CDR3 protein: CASSKEYLISYEQYF

V gene: TRBV5-4
J gene: TRBJ1-1
clone size: NA
CDR3 length: 14
D gene: NA
CDR3 DNA: TGTGCCAGCAGCTTGGCCGGGAGGAACACTGAAGCTTTCTTT
CDR3 protein: CASSLAGRNTEAFF

V gene: TRBV18
J gene: TRBJ2-7
clone size: once
CDR3 length: 15
D gene: TRBD1
CDR3 DNA: TGTGCCAGCTCACCCGGGACAGGCCCAAGCTACGAGCAGTACTTC
CDR3 protein: CASSPGTGPSYEQYF

V gene: TRBV29-1
J gene: TRBJ2-3
clone size: NA
CDR3 length: 14
D gene: NA
CDR3 DNA: TGCAGCGCCGCTGGCCTAAAAGGAACAGATACGCAGTATTTT
CDR3 protein: CSAAGLKGTDTQYF

V gene: TRBV5-1
J gene: TRBJ1-4
clone size: NA
CDR3 length: 14
D gene: TRBD1
CDR3 DNA: TGCGCCAGCAGCGACGGCGGGACAGGGAGGAAACTGTTTTTT
CDR3 protein: CASSDGGTGRKLFF

V gene: TRBV7-9
J gene: TRBJ2-1
clone size: NA
CDR3 length: 15
D gene: NA
CDR3 DNA: TGTGCCAGCAGTTCCGGGACCCTAGGAACAAATGAGCAGTTCTTC
CDR3 protein: CASSSGTLGTNEQFF

V gene: TRBV6-5
J gene: TRBJ1-1
clone size: NA
CDR3 length: 12
D gene: TRBD1
CDR3 DNA: TGTGCCAGCGGGACAGGGTTGACTGAAGCTTTCTTT
CDR3 protein: CASGTGLTEAFF

V gene: TRBV11-2
J gene: TRBJ2-1
clone size: NA
CDR3 length: 13
D gene: NA
CDR3 DNA: TGTGCGAGCGAAGGGGAGTCCTACAATGAGCAGTTCTTC
CDR3 protein: CASEGESYNEQFF

V gene: TRBV5-6
J gene: TRBJ1-1
clone size: few
CDR3 length: 14
D gene: NA
CDR3 DNA: TGTGCCAGCAGCCCTTGGGGTGGGAACACTGAAGCTTTCTTT
CDR3 protein: CASSPWGGNTEAFF

V gene: TRBV27
J gene: TRBJ1-4
clone size: NA
CDR3 length: 13
D gene: TRBD1
CDR3 DNA: TGTGCCAGCACCGGACAGGGGGCTCGAAAACTGTTTTTT
CDR3 protein: CASTGQGARKLFF

V gene: TRBV27
J gene: TRBJ1-6
clone size: NA
CDR3 length: 15
D gene: NA
CDR3 DNA: TGTGCCAGCGGCATGCGAGGGGGTAATAATTCACCCCTCCACTTT
CDR3 protein: CASGMRGGNNSPLHF

V gene: TRBV15
J gene: TRBJ1-5
clone size: NA
CDR3 length: 12
D gene: NA
CDR3 DNA: TGTGCCACCAGCGGATACAATCAGCCCCAGCATTTT
CDR3 protein: CATSGYNQPQHF

V gene: TRBV5-4
J gene: TRBJ1-3
clone size: NA
CDR3 length: 17
D gene: TRBD1
CDR3 DNA: TGTGCCAGCAGCGCGAGACATCAGGGGGACTCTGGAAACACCATATATTTT
CDR3 protein: CASSARHQGDSGNTIYF

V gene: TRBV5-6
J gene: TRBJ2-1
clone size: NA
CDR3 length: 17
D gene: TRBD1
CDR3 DNA: TGTGCCAGCAGCGCATTCGGGGACAGGAGCTCCTACAATGAGCAGTTCTTC
CDR3 protein: CASSAFGDRSSYNEQFF

V gene: TRBV10-3
J gene: TRBJ1-1
clone size: NA
CDR3 length: 13
D gene: TRBD1
CDR3 DNA: TGTGCCAGCTGGGGACAGGGGGACACTGAAGCTTTCTTT
CDR3 protein: CASWGQGDTEAFF

V gene: TRBV5-3
J gene: TRBJ1-2
clone size: NA
CDR3 length: 13
D gene: NA
CDR3 DNA: TGTGCCCAAAGTAACGGGGGGAGATATGGCTACACCTTC
CDR3 protein: CAQSNGGRYGYTF

V gene: TRBV2
J gene: TRBJ1-1
clone size: NA
CDR3 length: 13
D gene: TRBD1
CDR3 DNA: TGTGCCAGCAGTGGGGACAGGAACACTGAAGCTTTCTTT
CDR3 protein: CASSGDRNTEAFF